This T cell receptor beta chain was recovered during a study of neurological immune-mediated disorders. This clonotype came up many times. Trimming removed 1 base at V and 0 bases at J, with 9 bases between. Germline lookup yields CDR1 SEHNR and CDR2 FQNEAQ (reference sequence). This CDR3 has 15 amino acids. MiXCR, run by TCRdb on the 5' RACE reads, gives a single entry per CDR3 protein. The sample yields around 19,000 distinct CDR3 sequences, about 10% seen once. Sorted libraries came from about a million CD4+ or CD8+ T cells. Sequencing was performed on CD8+ T cells from blood. This TCR was sampled from a woman aged 45-59 years in good health. V usage is TRBV7-9 and J usage is TRBJ1-1, with D unresolved. The CDR3 is CASSLGESVNTEAFF. CDR3 nucleotides: TGTGCCAGCAGCTTAGGGGAGTCAGTGAACACTGAAGCTTTCTTT.